The rows below give T cell receptor beta chains drawn from one sample of a study of response to subunit inactivated influenza vaccine. TCRdb independently ran MiXCR on the RT-PCR reads; one entry per CDR3 protein. The sample holds about 580,000 distinct CDR3 sequences, around 13% seen once. The starting material was PBMCs from blood, obtained roughly 12 days after vaccination. The source is a man between 50 and 59 years old who received an inactivated influenza vaccine. The CDR3 runs from the conserved cysteine through the conserved F or W. Fields, in order: J gene, D gene, clone size, V gene, CDR3 protein, CDR3 DNA. A D gene is named only where the DNA matches it firmly. A row's size may be missing; if present it is once, few, many or a size class.

j_gene: TRBJ1-4
d_gene: -
abundance: -
v_gene: TRBV15
CDR3aa: CATSRAGGRSFEKLFF
CDR3nt: TGTGCCACCAGCAGAGCCGGGGGACGGAGTTTTGAAAAACTGTTTTTT

j_gene: TRBJ2-7
d_gene: -
abundance: -
v_gene: TRBV10-3
CDR3aa: CAISVPGRAEQYF
CDR3nt: TGTGCCATCAGTGTGCCAGGTCGGGCCGAGCAGTACTTC

j_gene: TRBJ1-2
d_gene: TRBD1
abundance: few
v_gene: TRBV28
CDR3aa: CASSSPITGDTF
CDR3nt: TGTGCCAGCAGTTCCCCGATCACAGGGGACACCTTC

j_gene: TRBJ1-1
d_gene: -
abundance: few
v_gene: TRBV11-2
CDR3aa: CASSQGGGRTEAFF
CDR3nt: TGTGCCAGCAGCCAAGGGGGAGGCAGGACTGAAGCTTTCTTT

j_gene: TRBJ2-1
d_gene: -
abundance: many
v_gene: TRBV12-3/TRBV12-4
CDR3aa: CASSLAAPPQFF
CDR3nt: TGTGCCAGCAGTTTAGCGGCCCCCCCCCAGTTCTTC

j_gene: TRBJ2-3
d_gene: -
abundance: -
v_gene: TRBV2
CDR3aa: CASRGDRFGGDTQYF
CDR3nt: TGTGCCAGCAGGGGAGACAGGTTCGGCGGAGATACGCAGTATTTT

j_gene: TRBJ1-6
d_gene: -
abundance: -
v_gene: TRBV5-1
CDR3aa: CASSLGGASPLHF
CDR3nt: TGCGCCAGCAGCTTGGGGGGGGCATCACCCCTCCACTTT

j_gene: TRBJ2-7
d_gene: TRBD1
abundance: few
v_gene: TRBV6-2/TRBV6-3
CDR3aa: CASSSRDRGHYEQYF
CDR3nt: TGTGCCAGCAGTAGCCGGGACAGGGGGCACTACGAGCAGTACTTC

j_gene: TRBJ1-1
d_gene: -
abundance: few
v_gene: TRBV5-1
CDR3aa: CASSLGDSRVTEAFF
CDR3nt: TGCGCCAGCAGCTTGGGGGACTCGAGGGTGACTGAAGCTTTCTTT

j_gene: TRBJ2-7
d_gene: -
abundance: few
v_gene: TRBV29-1
CDR3aa: CSVADSAYEQYF
CDR3nt: TGCAGCGTTGCGGACTCCGCCTACGAGCAGTACTTC

j_gene: TRBJ2-2
d_gene: -
abundance: few
v_gene: TRBV5-6
CDR3aa: CASSFGGLITGELFF
CDR3nt: TGTGCCAGCAGCTTTGGGGGACTGATCACCGGGGAGCTGTTTTTT

j_gene: TRBJ1-3
d_gene: -
abundance: -
v_gene: TRBV24-1
CDR3aa: CATSDSKGRAGNTIYF
CDR3nt: TGTGCCACCAGTGATTCTAAGGGAAGAGCTGGAAACACCATATATTTT

j_gene: TRBJ2-2
d_gene: TRBD2
abundance: once
v_gene: TRBV11-2
CDR3aa: CASSLTGLAGDKELFF
CDR3nt: TGTGCCAGCAGCCTTACCGGACTAGCGGGAGACAAGGAGCTGTTTTTT

j_gene: TRBJ2-4
d_gene: -
abundance: few
v_gene: TRBV25-1
CDR3aa: CASSELVGIQYF
CDR3nt: TGTGCCAGCAGTGAATTGGTGGGCATTCAGTACTTC

j_gene: TRBJ2-2
d_gene: TRBD1
abundance: -
v_gene: TRBV7-9
CDR3aa: CASRLQGADTGELFF
CDR3nt: TGTGCCAGCAGGCTACAGGGGGCGGACACCGGGGAGCTGTTTTTT

j_gene: TRBJ2-7
d_gene: TRBD1
abundance: many
v_gene: TRBV20-1
CDR3aa: CSARRPDRGYEQYF
CDR3nt: TGCAGTGCTAGACGACCGGACAGGGGGTACGAGCAGTACTTC

j_gene: TRBJ2-7
d_gene: -
abundance: -
v_gene: TRBV29-1
CDR3aa: CSVVMAGRGLEQYF
CDR3nt: TGCAGCGTCGTCATGGCGGGGAGGGGGCTCGAGCAGTACTTC

j_gene: TRBJ2-7
d_gene: -
abundance: few
v_gene: TRBV16
CDR3aa: CASSQLDGYEQYF
CDR3nt: TGTGCCAGCAGCCAATTGGACGGCTACGAGCAGTACTTC

j_gene: TRBJ2-5
d_gene: TRBD2
abundance: few
v_gene: TRBV7-2
CDR3aa: CASSLALPSGGQETQYF
CDR3nt: TGTGCCAGCAGCTTAGCGCTGCCTAGCGGGGGCCAAGAGACCCAGTACTTC

j_gene: TRBJ2-3
d_gene: -
abundance: -
v_gene: TRBV10-2
CDR3aa: CASIQGPSTDTQYF
CDR3nt: TGCGCCAGCATTCAGGGGCCCAGCACAGATACGCAGTATTTT

j_gene: TRBJ2-6
d_gene: -
abundance: few
v_gene: TRBV9
CDR3aa: CASRGAGANVLTF
CDR3nt: TGTGCCAGCAGGGGGGCTGGGGCCAACGTCCTGACTTTC

j_gene: TRBJ2-7
d_gene: -
abundance: many
v_gene: TRBV5-1
CDR3aa: CASSPGGFRSNEQYF
CDR3nt: TGCGCCAGCAGCCCTGGAGGGTTTCGGTCTAACGAGCAGTACTTC

j_gene: TRBJ2-1
d_gene: -
abundance: -
v_gene: TRBV12-3/TRBV12-4
CDR3aa: CASSSLASSGQFF
CDR3nt: TGTGCCAGCAGTTCGCTGGCGTCAAGCGGGCAGTTCTTC

j_gene: TRBJ2-7
d_gene: TRBD1
abundance: -
v_gene: TRBV2
CDR3aa: CASRMGQAVYEQYF
CDR3nt: TGTGCCAGCAGAATGGGACAGGCGGTCTACGAGCAGTACTTC

j_gene: TRBJ2-1
d_gene: TRBD2
abundance: few
v_gene: TRBV18
CDR3aa: CASSPPSGGYYNEQFF
CDR3nt: TGTGCCAGCTCACCCCCCAGCGGGGGATACTACAATGAGCAGTTCTTC

j_gene: TRBJ2-1
d_gene: TRBD2
abundance: few
v_gene: TRBV5-6
CDR3aa: CASSLGAGAWVGEQFF
CDR3nt: TGTGCCAGCAGCTTGGGAGCGGGAGCCTGGGTCGGGGAGCAGTTCTTC

j_gene: TRBJ1-5
d_gene: TRBD1
abundance: -
v_gene: TRBV30
CDR3aa: CAWSTQGAGQPQHF
CDR3nt: TGTGCCTGGAGTACACAGGGGGCCGGTCAGCCCCAGCATTTT

j_gene: TRBJ2-7
d_gene: TRBD1
abundance: -
v_gene: TRBV28
CDR3aa: CASRSWDSYEQYF
CDR3nt: TGTGCCAGCAGGTCCTGGGACAGCTACGAGCAGTACTTC

j_gene: TRBJ2-1
d_gene: TRBD2
abundance: few
v_gene: TRBV7-2
CDR3aa: CASSPLSGTRALGEQFF
CDR3nt: TGTGCCAGCAGCCCTCTGTCCGGGACTAGGGCGCTAGGTGAGCAGTTCTTC

j_gene: TRBJ2-2
d_gene: -
abundance: many
v_gene: TRBV9
CDR3aa: CASSVPMAGELFF
CDR3nt: TGTGCCAGCAGCGTACCGATGGCCGGGGAGCTGTTTTTT

j_gene: TRBJ2-3
d_gene: -
abundance: -
v_gene: TRBV11-3
CDR3aa: CASSPRFGGTDTQYF
CDR3nt: TGTGCCAGCAGCCCCCGATTCGGTGGCACAGATACGCAGTATTTT

j_gene: TRBJ2-3
d_gene: -
abundance: -
v_gene: TRBV3-1
CDR3aa: CASSQDFRERDGPKGDTQYF
CDR3nt: TGTGCCAGCAGCCAAGATTTTAGGGAACGGGATGGCCCAAAGGGAGACACGCAGTATTTT

j_gene: TRBJ2-1
d_gene: -
abundance: -
v_gene: TRBV12-3/TRBV12-4
CDR3aa: CASSPHDNEQFF
CDR3nt: TGTGCCAGCAGCCCACACGACAATGAGCAGTTCTTC

j_gene: TRBJ2-3
d_gene: -
abundance: many
v_gene: TRBV29-1
CDR3aa: CSVGRASADTQYF
CDR3nt: TGCAGCGTTGGAAGGGCCAGCGCAGATACGCAGTATTTT

j_gene: TRBJ1-6
d_gene: TRBD1
abundance: -
v_gene: TRBV28
CDR3aa: CASRRGTVNSPLHF
CDR3nt: TGTGCCAGCCGCCGAGGGACAGTTAATTCACCCCTCCACTTT

j_gene: TRBJ2-2
d_gene: -
abundance: few
v_gene: TRBV7-2
CDR3aa: CASSRLLAGELFF
CDR3nt: TGTGCCAGCAGCCGCCTATTGGCCGGGGAGCTGTTTTTT

j_gene: TRBJ2-7
d_gene: -
abundance: -
v_gene: TRBV5-1
CDR3aa: CASSLRVGGEQYF
CDR3nt: TGCGCCAGCAGCTTGAGGGTAGGTGGCGAGCAGTACTTC

j_gene: TRBJ1-2
d_gene: -
abundance: -
v_gene: TRBV20-1
CDR3aa: CSARDLVGARGYTF
CDR3nt: TGCAGTGCTAGAGATCTAGTGGGGGCGCGGGGCTACACCTTC

j_gene: TRBJ2-1
d_gene: -
abundance: once
v_gene: TRBV12-3/TRBV12-4
CDR3aa: CASTKQDNEQFF
CDR3nt: TGTGCCAGCACCAAACAGGACAATGAGCAGTTCTTC

j_gene: TRBJ2-2
d_gene: -
abundance: many
v_gene: TRBV5-1
CDR3aa: CASSFGQPGELFF
CDR3nt: TGCGCCAGCAGCTTCGGACAGCCCGGGGAGCTGTTTTTT

j_gene: TRBJ2-5
d_gene: TRBD2
abundance: -
v_gene: TRBV4-3
CDR3aa: CASSQDLWGGGGQETQYF
CDR3nt: TGCGCCAGCAGCCAAGATCTGTGGGGCGGGGGGGGCCAAGAGACCCAGTACTTC

j_gene: TRBJ2-7
d_gene: -
abundance: -
v_gene: TRBV29-1
CDR3aa: CSVELGYEQYF
CDR3nt: TGCAGCGTTGAGTTGGGGTACGAGCAGTACTTC

j_gene: TRBJ2-1
d_gene: TRBD1
abundance: few
v_gene: TRBV14
CDR3aa: CASTRSGTGPINEQFF
CDR3nt: TGTGCCAGTACTCGGTCCGGGACAGGACCTATCAATGAGCAGTTCTTC

j_gene: TRBJ2-1
d_gene: TRBD1
abundance: few
v_gene: TRBV20-1
CDR3aa: CSARERGQGVLNEQFF
CDR3nt: TGCAGTGCTAGAGAACGCGGACAGGGTGTTTTAAATGAGCAGTTCTTC

j_gene: TRBJ2-5
d_gene: -
abundance: -
v_gene: TRBV7-9
CDR3aa: CASSYLGDEATQYF
CDR3nt: TGTGCCAGCAGCTACCTCGGGGACGAGGCGACCCAGTACTTC

j_gene: TRBJ2-2
d_gene: -
abundance: few
v_gene: TRBV12-3/TRBV12-4
CDR3aa: CASSLGGWATGELFF
CDR3nt: TGTGCCAGCAGCCTAGGAGGGTGGGCCACCGGGGAGCTGTTTTTT

j_gene: TRBJ2-2
d_gene: -
abundance: few
v_gene: TRBV30
CDR3aa: CAWSVSPGELFF
CDR3nt: TGTGCCTGGAGTGTCTCCCCCGGGGAGCTGTTTTTT

j_gene: TRBJ2-1
d_gene: -
abundance: -
v_gene: TRBV12-3/TRBV12-4
CDR3aa: CASSFSRPEQFF
CDR3nt: TGTGCCAGCAGTTTCAGTCGCCCGGAGCAGTTCTTC

j_gene: TRBJ2-2
d_gene: TRBD2
abundance: few
v_gene: TRBV3-1
CDR3aa: CASSHRGLAGEAGELFF
CDR3nt: TGTGCCAGCAGCCACAGGGGACTAGCGGGAGAGGCCGGGGAGCTGTTTTTT

j_gene: TRBJ2-2
d_gene: -
abundance: -
v_gene: TRBV5-1
CDR3aa: CASSPGGATRSGELFF
CDR3nt: TGCGCCAGCAGCCCCGGAGGGGCCACAAGATCCGGGGAGCTGTTTTTT

j_gene: TRBJ2-2
d_gene: TRBD2
abundance: -
v_gene: TRBV6-2/TRBV6-3
CDR3aa: CASSYSILAGLTGELFF
CDR3nt: TGTGCCAGCAGTTACTCGATACTAGCGGGTCTCACCGGGGAGCTGTTTTTT

j_gene: TRBJ2-2
d_gene: -
abundance: -
v_gene: TRBV25-1
CDR3aa: CASSEHADTGELFF
CDR3nt: TGTGCCAGCAGTGAACACGCTGACACCGGGGAGCTGTTTTTT

j_gene: TRBJ2-7
d_gene: TRBD2
abundance: few
v_gene: TRBV4-2
CDR3aa: CASSPGGVAGGPFSYEQYF
CDR3nt: TGTGCCAGCAGTCCGGGGGGGGTAGCGGGAGGCCCTTTCTCCTACGAGCAGTACTTC